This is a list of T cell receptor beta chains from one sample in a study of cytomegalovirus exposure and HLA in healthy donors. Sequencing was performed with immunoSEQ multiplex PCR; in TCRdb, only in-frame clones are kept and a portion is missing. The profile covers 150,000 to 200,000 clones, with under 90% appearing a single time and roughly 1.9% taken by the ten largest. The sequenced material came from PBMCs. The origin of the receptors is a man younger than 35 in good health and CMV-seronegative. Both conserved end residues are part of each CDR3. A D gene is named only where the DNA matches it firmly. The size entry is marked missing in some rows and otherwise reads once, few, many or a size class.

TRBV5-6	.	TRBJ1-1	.	TGTGCCAGCAGCCACCCCCCCCCTTGGAGGATGAACACTGAAGCTTTCTTT	CASSHPPPWRMNTEAFF
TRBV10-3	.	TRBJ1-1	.	TGTGCCATCACTAACGGGGGGGACACTGAAGCTTTCTTT	CAITNGGDTEAFF
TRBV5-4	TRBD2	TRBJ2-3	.	TGTGCCAGCAGCACGCGGACTAGGCGAGACACAGATACGCAGTATTTT	CASSTRTRRDTDTQYF
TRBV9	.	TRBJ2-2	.	TGTGCCAGCAGCGTGGCGGGTTCAGGGGCCGGGGAGCTGTTTTTT	CASSVAGSGAGELFF
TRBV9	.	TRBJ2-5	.	TGTGCCAGCAGCACCTACGACCAAGAGACCCAGTACTTC	CASSTYDQETQYF
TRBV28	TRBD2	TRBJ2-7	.	TGTGCCAGCAGTGGCGGGGGCTACGAGCAGTACTTC	CASSGGGYEQYF
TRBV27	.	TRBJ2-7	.	TGTGCCAGCAGTGCGGGGCTGGCCGAGACTTGGGACGAGCAGTACTTC	CASSAGLAETWDEQYF
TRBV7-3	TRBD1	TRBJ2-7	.	TGTGCCAGCAGCTTAATGGGGCCCGGGACAGGGCTTGGCGAGCAGTACTTC	CASSLMGPGTGLGEQYF
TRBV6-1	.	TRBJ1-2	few	TGTGCCAGCAATTCTTGGAGCTATGGCTACACCTTC	CASNSWSYGYTF
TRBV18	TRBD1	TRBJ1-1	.	TGTGCCAGCTCACCTCGACAGGGTAGGAACACTGAAGCTTTCTTT	CASSPRQGRNTEAFF